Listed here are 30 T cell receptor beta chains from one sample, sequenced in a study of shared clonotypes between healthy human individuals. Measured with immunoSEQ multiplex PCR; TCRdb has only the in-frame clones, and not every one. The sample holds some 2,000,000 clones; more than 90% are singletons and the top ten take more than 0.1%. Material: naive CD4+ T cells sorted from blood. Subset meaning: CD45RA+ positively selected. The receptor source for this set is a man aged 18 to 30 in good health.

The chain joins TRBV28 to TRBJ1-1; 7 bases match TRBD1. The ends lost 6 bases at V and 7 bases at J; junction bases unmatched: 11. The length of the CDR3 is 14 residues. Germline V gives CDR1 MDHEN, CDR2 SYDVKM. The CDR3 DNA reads TGTGCCAGCAGGGGACAGCTCGGGGTGGGTGAAGCTTTCTTT. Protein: CASRGQLGVGEAFF.

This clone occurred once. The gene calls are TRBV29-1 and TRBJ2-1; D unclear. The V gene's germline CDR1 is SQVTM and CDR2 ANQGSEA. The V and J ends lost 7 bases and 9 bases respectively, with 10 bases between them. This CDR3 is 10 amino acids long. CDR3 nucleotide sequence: TGCAGCGCTCTCCTAGGTGAGCAGTTCTTC. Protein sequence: CSALLGEQFF.

This CDR3 is CASSYRGDNSPLHF. The CDR3 DNA reads TGCGCCAGCAGTTACAGGGGAGATAATTCACCCCTCCACTTT. V gene TRBV5-1 combines with J gene TRBJ1-6, with 7 bases matching TRBD1. Germline V gene data show CDR1 as SGHRS and CDR2 as YFSETQ. CDR3 length: 14 residues. V shed 5 bases and J 5 bases; nucleotides not matched to a gene: 4.

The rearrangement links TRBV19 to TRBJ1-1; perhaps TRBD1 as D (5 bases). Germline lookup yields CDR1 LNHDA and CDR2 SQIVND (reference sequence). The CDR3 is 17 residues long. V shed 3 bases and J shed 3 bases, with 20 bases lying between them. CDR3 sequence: CASSIWGGDGLYTEAFF. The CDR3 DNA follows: TGTGCCAGTAGTATCTGGGGAGGGGACGGGCTGTACACTGAAGCTTTCTTT.

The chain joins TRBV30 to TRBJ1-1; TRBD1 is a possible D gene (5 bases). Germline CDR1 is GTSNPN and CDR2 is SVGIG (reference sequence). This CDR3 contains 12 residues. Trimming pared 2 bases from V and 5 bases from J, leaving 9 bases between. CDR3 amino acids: CAWSRGETEAFF. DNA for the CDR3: TGTGCCTGGAGTCGAGGGGAGACTGAAGCTTTCTTT.

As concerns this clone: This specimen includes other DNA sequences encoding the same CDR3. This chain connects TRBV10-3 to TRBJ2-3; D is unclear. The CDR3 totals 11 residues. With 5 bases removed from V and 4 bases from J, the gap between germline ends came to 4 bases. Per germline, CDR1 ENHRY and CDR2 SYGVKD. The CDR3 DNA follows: TGTGCCATCAGTTCCGCAGATACGCAGTATTTT. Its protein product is CAISSADTQYF.

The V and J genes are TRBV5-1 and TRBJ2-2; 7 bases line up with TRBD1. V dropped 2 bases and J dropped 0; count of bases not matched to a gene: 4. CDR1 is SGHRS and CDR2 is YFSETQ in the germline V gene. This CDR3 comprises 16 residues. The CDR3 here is CASSFTGAPNTGELFF. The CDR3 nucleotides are TGCGCCAGCAGCTTTACAGGGGCCCCGAACACCGGGGAGCTGTTTTTT.

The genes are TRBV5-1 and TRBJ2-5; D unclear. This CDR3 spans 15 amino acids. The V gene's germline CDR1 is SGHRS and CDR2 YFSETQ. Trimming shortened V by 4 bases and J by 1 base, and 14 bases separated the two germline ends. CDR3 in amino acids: CASSLGPTSQETQYF. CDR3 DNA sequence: TGCGCCAGCAGCCTCGGACCTACATCCCAAGAGACCCAGTACTTC. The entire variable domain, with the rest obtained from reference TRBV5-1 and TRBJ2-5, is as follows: KAGVTQTPRYLIKTRGQQVTLSCSPISGHRSVSWYQQTPGQGLQFLFEYFSETQRNKGNFPGRFSGRQFSNSRSEMNVSTLELGDSALYLCASSLGPTSQETQYFGPGTRLLVL.

The DNA of the CDR3 is TGTGCCTGGAGGGCAGGGATCACTGAAGCTTTCTTT. This translates into CAWRAGITEAFF. The chain employs TRBV30 and TRBJ1-1, with D possibly TRBD1 on 5 matching bases. Per the germline V gene, CDR1 is GTSNPN and CDR2 is SVGIG (reference sequence). V lost 3 bases, J lost 4 bases, and 9 bases lay in between. The CDR3 extends over 12 amino acids.

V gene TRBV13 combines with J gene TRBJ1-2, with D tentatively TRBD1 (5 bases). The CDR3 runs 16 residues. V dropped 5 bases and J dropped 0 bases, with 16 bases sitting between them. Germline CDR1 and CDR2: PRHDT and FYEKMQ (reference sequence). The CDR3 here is CASSLGRSLANYGYTF. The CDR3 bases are TGTGCCAGCAGCCTGGGACGGAGTCTCGCTAACTATGGCTACACCTTC.

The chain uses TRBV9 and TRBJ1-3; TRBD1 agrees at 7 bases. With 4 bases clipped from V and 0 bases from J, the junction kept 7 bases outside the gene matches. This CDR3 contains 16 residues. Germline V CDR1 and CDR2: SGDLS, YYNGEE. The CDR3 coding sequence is TGTGCCAGCAGCCAGGGGGTAAGGGACTCTGGAAACACCATATATTTT. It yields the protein CASSQGVRDSGNTIYF.

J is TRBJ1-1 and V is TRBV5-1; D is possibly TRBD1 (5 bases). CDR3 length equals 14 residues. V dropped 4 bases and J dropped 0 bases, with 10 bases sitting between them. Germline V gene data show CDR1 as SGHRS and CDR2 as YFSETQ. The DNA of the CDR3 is TGCGCCAGCAGCCAACGGGGCATGAACACTGAAGCTTTCTTT. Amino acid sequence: CASSQRGMNTEAFF.

As DNA, the CDR3 is TGTGCCAGCAGCGTGTGGGGGGCAACTAATGAAAAACTGTTTTTT. This sequence encodes CASSVWGATNEKLFF. The chain carries TRBV6-6 and TRBJ1-4, with a possible D match to TRBD1 (5 bases). V dropped 6 bases and J dropped 0 bases, with 11 bases sitting between them. From germline, CDR1 is MNHNY and CDR2 SVGAGI (reference sequence). This CDR3 is 15 amino acids long.

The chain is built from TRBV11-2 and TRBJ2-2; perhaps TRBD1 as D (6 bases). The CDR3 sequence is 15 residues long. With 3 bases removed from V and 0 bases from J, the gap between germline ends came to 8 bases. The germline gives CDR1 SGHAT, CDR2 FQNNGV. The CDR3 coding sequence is TGTGCCAGCAGCTTGGGACAAGCGAACACCGGGGAGCTGTTTTTT. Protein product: CASSLGQANTGELFF.

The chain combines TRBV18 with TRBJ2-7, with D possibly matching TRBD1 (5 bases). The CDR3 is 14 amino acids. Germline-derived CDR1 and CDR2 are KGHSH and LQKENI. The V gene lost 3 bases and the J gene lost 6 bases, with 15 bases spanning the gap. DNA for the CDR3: TGTGCCAGCTCACCTCTCCCCCAGGGAAGCGAGCAGTACTTC. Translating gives CASSPLPQGSEQYF.

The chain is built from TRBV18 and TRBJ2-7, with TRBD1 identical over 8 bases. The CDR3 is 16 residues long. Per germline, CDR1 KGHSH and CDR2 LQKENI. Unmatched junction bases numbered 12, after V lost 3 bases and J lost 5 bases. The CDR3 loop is CASSPDRGRVENEQYF. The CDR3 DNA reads TGTGCCAGCTCACCTGACAGGGGTAGGGTTGAGAACGAGCAGTACTTC.

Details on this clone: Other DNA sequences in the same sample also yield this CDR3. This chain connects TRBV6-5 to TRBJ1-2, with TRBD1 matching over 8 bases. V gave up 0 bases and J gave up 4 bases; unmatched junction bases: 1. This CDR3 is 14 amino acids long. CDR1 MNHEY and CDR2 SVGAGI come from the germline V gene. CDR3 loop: CASSYSTGGYGYTF. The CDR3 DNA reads TGTGCCAGCAGTTACTCCACAGGGGGCTATGGCTACACCTTC.

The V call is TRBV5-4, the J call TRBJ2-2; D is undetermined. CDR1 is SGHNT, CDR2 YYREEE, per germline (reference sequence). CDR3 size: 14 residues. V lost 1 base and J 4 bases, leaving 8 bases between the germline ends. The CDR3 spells CASSLSAFTGELFF. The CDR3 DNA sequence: TGTGCCAGCAGCTTGTCGGCCTTCACCGGGGAGCTGTTTTTT.

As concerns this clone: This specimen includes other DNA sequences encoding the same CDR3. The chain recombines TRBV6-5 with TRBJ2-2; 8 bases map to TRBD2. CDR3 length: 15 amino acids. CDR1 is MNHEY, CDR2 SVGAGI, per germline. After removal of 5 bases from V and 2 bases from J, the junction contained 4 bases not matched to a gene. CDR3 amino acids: CASSRTSGNTGELFF. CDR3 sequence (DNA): TGTGCCAGCAGTCGAACTAGCGGAAACACCGGGGAGCTGTTTTTT.

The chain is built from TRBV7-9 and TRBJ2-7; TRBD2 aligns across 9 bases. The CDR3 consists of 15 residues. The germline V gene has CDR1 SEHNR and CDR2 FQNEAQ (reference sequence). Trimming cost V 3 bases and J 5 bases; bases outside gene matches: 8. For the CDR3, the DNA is TGTGCCAGCAGCTTGGGACTAGCCGATCGTGACGAGCAGTACTTC. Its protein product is CASSLGLADRDEQYF.

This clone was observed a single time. DNA for the CDR3: TGTGCCAGCAGCCCGGGGGGCTTTTACGAGCAGTACTTC. This gives the protein CASSPGGFYEQYF. This chain uses TRBV11-2 with TRBJ2-7, with D possibly matching TRBD2 (7 bases). CDR3 length: 13 residues. The V gene lost 5 bases and the J gene lost 4 bases, with 12 bases spanning the gap. Germline CDR1 is SGHAT and CDR2 is FQNNGV.

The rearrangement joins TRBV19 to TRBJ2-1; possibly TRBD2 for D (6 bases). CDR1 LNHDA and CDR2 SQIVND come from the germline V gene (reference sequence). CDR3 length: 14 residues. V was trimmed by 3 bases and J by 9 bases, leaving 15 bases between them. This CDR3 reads CASSMALARGEQFF. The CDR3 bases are TGTGCCAGTAGTATGGCGCTAGCGCGAGGTGAGCAGTTCTTC.

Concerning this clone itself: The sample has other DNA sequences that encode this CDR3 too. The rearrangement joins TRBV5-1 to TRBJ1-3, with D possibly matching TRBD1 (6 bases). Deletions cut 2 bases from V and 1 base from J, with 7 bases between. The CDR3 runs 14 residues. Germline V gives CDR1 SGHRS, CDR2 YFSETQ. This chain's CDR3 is CASSLGGSGNTIYF. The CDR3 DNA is TGCGCCAGCAGCTTAGGGGGATCTGGAAACACCATATATTTT.

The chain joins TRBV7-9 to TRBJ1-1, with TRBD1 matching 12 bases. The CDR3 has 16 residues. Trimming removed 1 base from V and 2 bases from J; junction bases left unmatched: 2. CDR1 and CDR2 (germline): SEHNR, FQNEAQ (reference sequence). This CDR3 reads CASSLVGTGGNTEAFF. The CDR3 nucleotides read TGTGCCAGCAGCTTAGTCGGGACAGGGGGCAACACTGAAGCTTTCTTT.

The DNA for the CDR3 is TGTGCCAGCAGGGACCTCCTAGCGGGAGGGACAGATACGCAGTATTTT. Translation gives CASRDLLAGGTDTQYF. V and J are TRBV5-4 and TRBJ2-3, with 12 bases matching TRBD2. The trim removed 5 bases at V and 3 bases at J, leaving 7 bases unmatched. The CDR3 has 16 amino acids. Germline CDR1 reads SGHNT; CDR2 reads YYREEE (reference sequence).

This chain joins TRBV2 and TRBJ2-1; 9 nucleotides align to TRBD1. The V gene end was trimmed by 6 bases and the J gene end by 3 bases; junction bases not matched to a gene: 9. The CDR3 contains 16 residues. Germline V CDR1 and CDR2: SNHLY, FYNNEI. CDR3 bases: TGTGCCAGCAGGAGTTTTCCGGGACAGGGCTACAATGAGCAGTTCTTC. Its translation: CASRSFPGQGYNEQFF. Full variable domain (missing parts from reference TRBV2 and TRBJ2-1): EPEVTQTPSHQVTQMGQEVILRCVPISNHLYFYWYRQILGQKVEFLVSFYNNEISEKSEIFDDQFSVERPDGSNFTLKIRSTKLEDSAMYFCASRSFPGQGYNEQFFGPGTRLTVL.

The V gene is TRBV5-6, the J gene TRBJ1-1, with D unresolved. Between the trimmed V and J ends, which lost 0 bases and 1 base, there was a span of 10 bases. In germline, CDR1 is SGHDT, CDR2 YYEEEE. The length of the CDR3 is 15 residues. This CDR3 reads CASSLVSTTNTEAFF. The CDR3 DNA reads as TGTGCCAGCAGCTTGGTGTCCACTACGAACACTGAAGCTTTCTTT.

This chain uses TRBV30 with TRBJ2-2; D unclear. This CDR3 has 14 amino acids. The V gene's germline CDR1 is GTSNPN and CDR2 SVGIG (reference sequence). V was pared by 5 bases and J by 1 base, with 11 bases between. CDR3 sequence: CAWFAGGNTGELFF. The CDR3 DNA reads TGTGCCTGGTTTGCCGGCGGGAACACCGGGGAGCTGTTTTTT.

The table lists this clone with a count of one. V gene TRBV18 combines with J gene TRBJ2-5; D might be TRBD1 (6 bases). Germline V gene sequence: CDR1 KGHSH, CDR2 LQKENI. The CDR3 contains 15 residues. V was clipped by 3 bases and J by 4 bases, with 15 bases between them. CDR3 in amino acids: CASSPLQGFAETQYF. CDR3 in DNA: TGTGCCAGCTCACCTCTGCAGGGGTTCGCAGAGACCCAGTACTTC.

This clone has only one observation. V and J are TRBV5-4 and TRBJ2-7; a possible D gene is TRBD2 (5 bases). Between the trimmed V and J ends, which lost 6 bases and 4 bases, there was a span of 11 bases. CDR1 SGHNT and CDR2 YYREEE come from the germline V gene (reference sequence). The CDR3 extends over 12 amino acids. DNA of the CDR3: TGTGCCAGCACCAATCGGACTTACGAGCAGTACTTC. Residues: CASTNRTYEQYF.